This T cell receptor (beta chain) appears in the sequencing data of a study of blood T cell repertoires in COVID-19. Study-wide background: Some COVID-19 samples were acute and others convalescent; all came from the United States, Italy and Spain. The analysed material was cDNA or gDNA that came from T cells, B-cell-depleted T cells, or PBMCs.

In the study's own analysis: Reference gene primer amplification in the assay estimated nucleated cell counts. Assay: immunoSEQ multiplex PCR; the TCRdb copy retains only in-frame clones and omits some. D and trimming come from the DNA, and the V and J calls and clone size come from that table. This table has 130,000 to 150,000 clones, less than 85% appearing once. The source material was peripheral blood. This TCR was recovered from a woman of 80 years or more in a cohort sampled during active or convalescent COVID-19.

The CDR3 is CASSFGGTPGNTIYF. The CDR3 DNA reads TGTGCCAGCAGCTTCGGAGGGACGCCTGGAAACACCATATATTTT. This chain joins TRBV7-2 and TRBJ1-3, with a tentative D call TRBD1 (5 bases). The V gene lost 3 bases and the J gene lost 2 bases, with 11 bases spanning the gap. The CDR3 contains 15 residues. Germline V gene data show CDR1 as SGHTA and CDR2 as FQGNSA.